This is a list of T cell receptor beta chains from one sample in a study of blood T cell repertoires in COVID-19. Sequencing used immunoSEQ multiplex PCR; TCRdb keeps in-frame clones, though not all of them. The sample consists of roughly 81,000 clones, 70% to 90% of them appearing once. Sequencing was performed on peripheral blood. All receptors come from a woman of 80 years or more with COVID-19, enrolled during active disease. The CDR3 runs from the conserved cysteine through the conserved F or W. A D gene is named only where the DNA matches it firmly. Where a row states a size, it is once, few, many or the class of an expanded clone; other rows omit it.

>TRBJ2-5|TRBD1|TRBV7-9|.
TGTGCCAGCAGCTTTGCCGGGACAGTCCAAGAGACCCAGTACTTC
CASSFAGTVQETQYF
>TRBJ2-5|.|TRBV10-3|.
TGTGCCATCAGTGAGTCGCCCAGCGAGCAAGAGACCCAGTACTTC
CAISESPSEQETQYF
>TRBJ2-7|TRBD2|TRBV12-5|.
TGTGCTAGTGCCCGAGCAGGGAGGGACGAGCAGTACTTC
CASARAGRDEQYF
>TRBJ1-2|TRBD1|TRBV7-2|few
TGTGCCTCCGGACAGGGAAACTATGGCTACACCTTC
CASGQGNYGYTF
>TRBJ2-2|.|TRBV7-3|once
TGTGCCAGCAGCTTAGATAGAAACACCGGGGAGCTGTTTTTT
CASSLDRNTGELFF
>TRBJ1-1|.|TRBV12-3/TRBV12-4|.
TGTGCCAGCAGTCCGGCCCCGAGCGTAGCTTTCTTT
CASSPAPSVAFF
>TRBJ2-7|TRBD1|TRBV25-1|.
TGTGCCAGCAGTGGCGGACAGGGGTTACACGAGCAGTACTTC
CASSGGQGLHEQYF
>TRBJ2-2|.|TRBV10-2|.
TGCGCCAGCAGGAAGAGAACAGCCATAAACACCGGGGAGCTGTTTTTT
CASRKRTAINTGELFF
>TRBJ2-3|.|TRBV9|.
TGTGCCAGCAGCCCCCCCCCGGGAGTGACAGATACGCAGTATTTT
CASSPPPGVTDTQYF
>TRBJ1-2|.|TRBV19|.
TGTGCCAGTAGGAGGACCGGGGAGGGTATGATCTATGGCTACACCTTC
CASRRTGEGMIYGYTF
>TRBJ2-3|.|TRBV5-4|.
TGTGCCAGCAGCCCACGATCTCCAGGTACAGATACGCAGTATTTT
CASSPRSPGTDTQYF
>TRBJ2-1|TRBD2|TRBV28|.
TGTGCCAGCAGTTTATATCTAGCGGGAGTTTCAGGTGAGCAGTTCTTC
CASSLYLAGVSGEQFF
>TRBJ1-1|.|TRBV10-3|.
TGTGCCACTGGACTACATGCGGACATAAACACTGAAGCTTTCTTT
CATGLHADINTEAFF
>TRBJ2-7|.|TRBV6-5|.
TGTGCCAGCAGTTACTATGCGGAGCAGTACTTC
CASSYYAEQYF
>TRBJ2-3|TRBD2|TRBV5-8|.
TGTGCCAGCAGTTCGCGAGCGGGAGGGGGCACAGATACGCAGTATTTT
CASSSRAGGGTDTQYF
>TRBJ1-6|TRBD1|TRBV7-9|.
TGTGCCAGCAGCCTCTTTCAGGGGGCGAGTTCACCCCTCCACTTT
CASSLFQGASSPLHF
>TRBJ2-2|TRBD1|TRBV7-3|.
TGTGCCAGCAGCTTAAACACAGGGGAGACCGGGGAGCTGTTTTTT
CASSLNTGETGELFF
>TRBJ1-2|.|TRBV4-3|.
TGCGCCAGCAGCCAAGAATCAGGGGCTGCATATGGCTACACCTTC
CASSQESGAAYGYTF
>TRBJ2-5|TRBD2|TRBV7-2|.
TGTGCCAGCAGCCCGCTAGCGGGGGGGCGAGAGACCCAGTACTTC
CASSPLAGGRETQYF
>TRBJ2-7|TRBD1|TRBV11-2|.
TGTGCCAGCAGCTCGACAGGGGTAAGCGAGCAGTACTTC
CASSSTGVSEQYF
>TRBJ1-2|.|TRBV7-2|.
TGTGCCAGCAGCCCCTCCAGAGCAGGAAGTGCTAACTATGGCTACACCTTC
CASSPSRAGSANYGYTF
>TRBJ1-1|TRBD1|TRBV28|.
TGTGCCAGCAGTTTGAGACAGGGGCTAGCTTTCTTT
CASSLRQGLAFF
>TRBJ2-2|.|TRBV13|.
TGTGCCAGCAGCTTCTACACCGGGGAGCTGTTTTTT
CASSFYTGELFF
>TRBJ2-1|TRBD2|TRBV19|few
TGTGCCAGTGCCCCACGGACTAGCGGGAGTTGGTATGAGCAGTTCTTC
CASAPRTSGSWYEQFF
>TRBJ2-7|TRBD2|TRBV29-1|.
TGCAGCGTTGACTCGGCTAGCGGCTACGAGCAGTACTTC
CSVDSASGYEQYF
>TRBJ1-2|TRBD1|TRBV3-1/TRBV3-2|.
TGTGCCAGCAGTCTGACAGGGGCAGGGTATGGCTACACCTTC
CASSLTGAGYGYTF
>TRBJ1-2|.|TRBV6-5|.
TGTGCCAGCACGATGGGAGGTACAGGCTACACCTTC
CASTMGGTGYTF
>TRBJ2-1|.|TRBV19|.
TGTGCCAGTAGGCTGGCAGGGGGGACGAAATTCTTC
CASRLAGGTKFF
>TRBJ1-5|TRBD1|TRBV6-5|once
TGTGCCAGCAGCGACAGGGGCAATCAGCCCCAGCATTTT
CASSDRGNQPQHF
>TRBJ1-2|.|TRBV18|.
TGTGCCAGCTCACCATGGGGGCAGTATGGCTACACCTTC
CASSPWGQYGYTF
>TRBJ1-4|.|TRBV4-1|few
TGCGCCAGCAGCCGAGAGGGCCCCGCTAATGAAAAACTGTTTTTT
CASSREGPANEKLFF
>TRBJ1-1|TRBD1|TRBV7-9|.
TGTGCCAGCAGCGCAAGACAGGGGGCAACGGCTTTCTTT
CASSARQGATAFF
>TRBJ1-2|TRBD1|TRBV19|.
TGTGCCAGTAGTACCTCCGGGACAGGGGGCTATGGCTACACCTTC
CASSTSGTGGYGYTF
>TRBJ2-1|.|TRBV11-2|.
TGTGCCAGCAGCTTAGTGTCAGCCTACAATGAGCAGTTCTTC
CASSLVSAYNEQFF
>TRBJ2-7|.|TRBV7-6|.
TGTGCCAGCAGCTTAGGAGGCGAACTCTCCTACGAGCAGTACTTC
CASSLGGELSYEQYF
>TRBJ2-3|.|TRBV20-1|.
TGCAGTGCATACTGGGATACGCAGTATTTT
CSAYWDTQYF
>TRBJ2-1|TRBD2|TRBV5-1|.
TGCGCCAGCAGCCCACTAGGGAGCGGGAGCTCCTACAATGAGCAGTTCTTC
CASSPLGSGSSYNEQFF
>TRBJ2-7|.|TRBV12-5|.
TGTGCTAGTGGTTTGGTACGTGGGGGGGCCGGCGAGCAGTACTTC
CASGLVRGGAGEQYF
>TRBJ1-3|.|TRBV7-9|.
TGTGCCAGCAGCTTACGGGTTTCTGGAAACACCATATATTTT
CASSLRVSGNTIYF
>TRBJ2-3|TRBD1|TRBV27|.
TGTGCCAGCAGTGTCGGGACAGGGCTCAGCACAGATACGCAGTATTTT
CASSVGTGLSTDTQYF